A single sample gave rise to the 10 T cell receptor beta chains below, sequenced in a study of shared clonotypes between healthy human individuals. Assay: immunoSEQ multiplex PCR; the TCRdb copy retains only in-frame clones and omits some. The profile shows roughly 2,000,000 clones, around 95% of them singletons. Positively selected for CCR7, the CD45RO-negative cells used as naive CD8 cells excluded terminally differentiated effector memory CD45RA+ cells. Sequenced sample: naive CD8+ T cells from PBMCs. Every receptor here comes from a man aged 18 to 30 in good health. Some clones in this sample may be carry-over from other donors' samples.

The V and J genes are TRBV2 and TRBJ1-1; perhaps TRBD1 as D (5 bases). Trimming pared 11 bases from V and 4 bases from J, leaving 14 bases between. The CDR3 is 12 amino acids. Germline CDR1 reads SNHLY; CDR2 reads FYNNEI. CDR3 sequence: CARQGASTEAFF. As DNA, the CDR3 is TGTGCCCGCCAAGGGGCGAGCACTGAAGCTTTCTTT.

The chain combines TRBV28 with TRBJ2-7, with D uncertain. The V end was cut by 2 bases, the J end by 1 base, with 6 bases between. CDR1 is MDHEN and CDR2 is SYDVKM in the germline V gene. The CDR3 is 13 residues long. In DNA form, the CDR3 reads TGTGCCAGCAGTTTAGTTTCATCCTACGAGCAGTACTTC. This sequence encodes CASSLVSSYEQYF. Full variable domain (outside the CDR3, taken from reference TRBV28 and TRBJ2-7): DVKVTQSSRYLVKRTGEKVFLECVQDMDHENMFWYRQDPGLGLRLIYFSYDVKMKEKGDIPEGYSVSREKKERFSLILESASTNQTSMYLCASSLVSSYEQYFGPGTRLTVT.

As concerns this clone: The sample contains more than one DNA sequence encoding this CDR3. The chain uses TRBV19 and TRBJ2-4, with TRBD2 matching over 7 bases. The CDR3 contains 15 residues. Germline values: CDR1 LNHDA, CDR2 SQIVND (reference sequence). J lost 0 bases, V lost 3 bases, and 2 bases had no gene match. This CDR3 is CASSIPGGAKNIQYF. In DNA form, the CDR3 reads TGTGCCAGTAGTATCCCGGGAGGAGCCAAAAACATTCAGTACTTC.

This rearrangement joins TRBV19 to TRBJ1-1; D uncertain. Trimming removed 5 bases from V and 8 bases from J, with 15 bases in between. The germline CDR1 and CDR2 sequences are LNHDA and SQIVND (reference sequence). The CDR3 extends over 13 amino acids. CDR3 in DNA: TGTGCCAGTAGTCTCCGGGTGGGCAGCGAAGCTTTCTTT. Its protein product is CASSLRVGSEAFF.

The chain uses TRBV19 and TRBJ1-1, with TRBD1 as a possible D gene (6 bases). The CDR3 length is 14 residues. Germline CDR1 LNHDA, CDR2 SQIVND (reference sequence). V lost 0 bases and J 4 bases, leaving 9 bases between the germline ends. CDR3 sequence reads: CASSIDRGATEAFF. For the CDR3, the DNA is TGTGCCAGTAGTATAGATAGGGGGGCCACTGAAGCTTTCTTT. The variable domain in full, completed from reference TRBV19 and TRBJ1-1, reads DGGITQSPKYLFRKEGQNVTLSCEQNLNHDAMYWYRQDPGQGLRLIYYSQIVNDFQKGDIAEGYSVSREKKESFPLTVTSAQKNPTAFYLCASSIDRGATEAFFGQGTRLTVV.

CDR3 coding DNA: TGTGCCAGCAGCCAAGGCCCGACAACTACCGAGGGGATCACTGAAGCTTTCTTT. Its translation is CASSQGPTTTEGITEAFF. The chain uses TRBV4-2 and TRBJ1-1, with a possible D match to TRBD1 (5 bases). The CDR3 is 18 amino acids. Germline V gives CDR1 LGHNA, CDR2 YNFKEQ. V was clipped by 1 base and J by 4 bases, with 22 bases between them.

CDR3 in DNA: TGTGCCAGCAGCTTGGGGGCTAGCGGGAGGGCCGGGCAGTACTTC. Protein sequence: CASSLGASGRAGQYF. V and J are TRBV5-6 and TRBJ2-7, with 12 bases that match TRBD2. The CDR3 runs 15 residues. CDR1 is SGHDT, CDR2 YYEEEE, per germline. The V segment lost 0 bases and the J segment 9 bases; nucleotides outside the gene matches: 7.

With respect to this clone: Other DNA sequences of this sample code for an identical CDR3. The chain couples TRBV27 to TRBJ1-1, with D maybe TRBD1 (5 bases). V was clipped by 2 bases and J by 1 base, with 8 bases between them. The length of the CDR3 is 14 residues. Germline V gene sequence: CDR1 MNHEY, CDR2 SMNVEV (reference sequence). The CDR3 bases are TGTGCCAGCAGTTTAATCGGGGGGAACACTGAAGCTTTCTTT. Its protein is CASSLIGGNTEAFF.

This chain connects TRBV6-1 to TRBJ2-1; 10 nucleotides align to TRBD2. V shed 2 bases and J 6 bases; nucleotides not matched to a gene: 10. The CDR3 extends over 17 amino acids. In germline, CDR1 is MNHNS, CDR2 SASEGT. Written as DNA, the CDR3 is TGTGCCAGCAGTGAATTGTATCGGACTAGCGGACTCAATGAGCAGTTCTTC. This encodes CASSELYRTSGLNEQFF.

The rearrangement joins TRBV7-6 to TRBJ2-1; 10 nucleotides match TRBD2. This CDR3 has 17 residues. Losses at the gene ends were 6 bases for V and 6 bases for J; bases not matched to a gene: 14. Germline CDR1 is SGHVS and CDR2 is FNYEAQ. The CDR3: CASSHQDFSGRLNEQFF. CDR3 nucleotides: TGTGCCAGCAGTCACCAAGATTTTAGCGGGAGGCTCAATGAGCAGTTCTTC.